These 2 T cell receptor beta chains were all obtained from the same sample, sequenced in a study of blood T cells in healthy people across ages. For the second PCR, which ran for 7 to 11 cycles, a sample-barcoded 5' primer and a J-beta primer mix were used. One entry per CDR3 protein results from TCRdb running MiXCR on the 5' RACE reads. The data show about 720,000 distinct CDR3 sequences, with about 20% seen just once and approximately 20% held by the top ten. Sequences were obtained from blood. These receptors all come from a man between 70 and 80 years old in good health.

This clonotype came up a few times. The chain recombines TRBV5-1 with TRBJ2-1, with 8 bases identical to TRBD1. The CDR3 loop spans 16 amino acids. Looked up from germline, CDR1 is SGHRS and CDR2 is YFSETQ. Losses at the gene ends were 0 bases for V and 3 bases for J; bases not matched to a gene: 5. CDR3 in amino acids: CASSLATGGYYNEQFF. CDR3 nucleotides: TGCGCCAGCAGCTTGGCCACAGGGGGATACTACAATGAGCAGTTCTTC.

This clonotype was counted a few times. This rearrangement joins TRBV7-9 to TRBJ1-2, with no clear D. The CDR3 is made up of 14 amino acids. Looked up from germline, CDR1 is SEHNR and CDR2 is FQNEAQ (reference sequence). The ends were cut back, 4 bases at V and 0 bases at J, with 9 bases in the middle. In nucleotides, the CDR3 is TGTGCCAGCAGCTCGATTGGGGCTAACTATGGCTACACCTTC. Translation gives CASSSIGANYGYTF.